The 29 T cell receptor beta chains below come from one sample, sequenced in a study of cytomegalovirus exposure and HLA in healthy donors. The PCR contained 60 Vbeta and 13 Jbeta primers. Clones were read by immunoSEQ multiplex PCR, and TCRdb kept only the in-frame ones, dropping some. This sample has about 180,000 clones, with roughly 84% found just once. Source material: PBMCs. Source of these receptors: a girl aged 2 to 10 in good health and CMV-seropositive.

The chain is built from TRBV2 and TRBJ2-4; D possibly corresponds to TRBD1 (5 bases). Germline V CDR1 and CDR2: SNHLY, FYNNEI. The CDR3 is 15 residues long. Trimming took off 6 bases at V and 0 bases at J, with 12 bases between the two ends. The CDR3 spells CASRDTKSAKNIQYF. CDR3 DNA sequence: TGTGCCAGCAGGGACACCAAATCAGCCAAAAACATTCAGTACTTC.

The chain employs TRBV2 and TRBJ1-5, with D hard to call. The CDR3 consists of 13 residues. Per germline, CDR1 SNHLY and CDR2 FYNNEI. Trimming shortened V by 1 base and J by 8 bases, and 9 bases separated the two germline ends. CDR3 sequence reads: CASSEVTGKPQHF. In nucleotides, the CDR3 is TGTGCCAGCAGTGAAGTGACGGGGAAGCCCCAGCATTTT.

The chain combines TRBV9 with TRBJ2-1; 8 nucleotides align to TRBD2. V lost 0 bases, J lost 2 bases, and 10 bases stayed unmatched. This CDR3 is 18 amino acids long. CDR1 SGDLS and CDR2 YYNGEE come from the germline V gene. CDR3 in DNA: TGTGCCAGCAGCGTAGGGTTCCAGCGGGGGCCAACCTACAATGAGCAGTTCTTC. This gives the protein CASSVGFQRGPTYNEQFF.

This rearrangement joins TRBV13 to TRBJ1-2; D gene unclear. The CDR3 is made up of 15 amino acids. Germline V CDR1 and CDR2: PRHDT, FYEKMQ (reference sequence). V lost 5 bases and J 8 bases, leaving 21 bases between the germline ends. The CDR3 region is CASSEFERSYDGYTF. The CDR3 nucleotides read TGTGCCAGCAGCGAATTCGAACGGAGTTATGACGGCTACACCTTC.

This chain joins TRBV5-6 and TRBJ2-7, with unresolved D. From germline, CDR1 is SGHDT and CDR2 YYEEEE. The germline V and J ends were trimmed by 0 bases and 4 bases, with 5 bases remaining between them. The CDR3 loop spans 12 amino acids. The DNA for the CDR3 is TGTGCCAGCAGCTTGGGAGCTTACGAGCAGTACTTC. Encoded protein: CASSLGAYEQYF.

The J gene is TRBJ2-7, the V gene TRBV11-2; 11 positions agree with TRBD2. The V gene's germline CDR1 is SGHAT and CDR2 FQNNGV. This CDR3 has 16 residues. Unmatched junction bases numbered 9, after V lost 4 bases and J lost 4 bases. In DNA form, the CDR3 reads TGTGCCAGCAGCTCCCGTGGACTAGCGGGCACATACGAGCAGTACTTC. Its translation: CASSSRGLAGTYEQYF.

The rearrangement uses TRBV5-4 and TRBJ1-3, with a weak D call TRBD1 (6 bases). The V gene lost 4 bases and the J gene lost 2 bases, with 13 bases spanning the gap. The CDR3 has 15 amino acids. Per germline, CDR1 SGHNT and CDR2 YYREEE (reference sequence). The CDR3 DNA is TGTGCCAGCAGCGTGGGGGCAGGGACTGGAAACACCATATATTTT. This codes for CASSVGAGTGNTIYF.

The genes are TRBV5-4 and TRBJ1-2, with D uncertain. Germline V lookup: CDR1 SGHNT, CDR2 YYREEE (reference sequence). CDR3 length equals 13 residues. V lost 4 bases and J lost 1, with 8 bases in between. CDR3 DNA sequence: TGTGCCAGCAGCCCGCGAGATAACTATGGCTACACCTTC. It codes for CASSPRDNYGYTF.

The rearrangement joins TRBV5-4 to TRBJ2-3; perhaps TRBD2 as D (5 bases). Per germline, CDR1 SGHNT and CDR2 YYREEE (reference sequence). The CDR3 is made up of 15 amino acids. Trimming took off 2 bases at V and 2 bases at J, with 12 bases between the two ends. The CDR3 here is CASSLNVGVTDTQYF. The DNA of the CDR3 is TGTGCCAGCAGCTTAAATGTGGGAGTCACAGATACGCAGTATTTT.

This rearrangement joins TRBV5-1 to TRBJ1-1; 9 nucleotides line up with TRBD1. Germline CDR1 SGHRS, CDR2 YFSETQ. The trim removed 0 bases at V and 4 bases at J, leaving 4 bases unmatched. This CDR3 comprises 15 residues. The CDR3 is CASSLGDRVLTEAFF. The DNA for the CDR3 is TGCGCCAGCAGCTTGGGGGACAGGGTGCTCACTGAAGCTTTCTTT. Filled out from reference TRBV5-1 and TRBJ1-1, the complete variable domain reads KAGVTQTPRYLIKTRGQQVTLSCSPISGHRSVSWYQQTPGQGLQFLFEYFSETQRNKGNFPGRFSGRQFSNSRSEMNVSTLELGDSALYLCASSLGDRVLTEAFFGQGTRLTVV.

CDR3 sequence reads: CASSQEGTSGGSTDTQYF. In nucleotides, the CDR3 is TGCGCCAGCAGCCAAGAGGGGACTAGCGGGGGGAGCACAGATACGCAGTATTTT. The gene calls are TRBV4-1 and TRBJ2-3, with TRBD2 matching over 15 bases. The V segment lost 0 bases and the J segment 0 bases; nucleotides outside the gene matches: 1. The CDR3 consists of 18 residues. Germline V gives CDR1 MGHRA, CDR2 YSYEKL.

DNA of the CDR3: TGTGCCAGCAGTGAGGTTGCAGGGGGCTATTCACCCCTCCACTTT. Translated: CASSEVAGGYSPLHF. This chain connects TRBV25-1 to TRBJ1-6, with 8 nucleotides matching TRBD1. Germline CDR1 is MGHDK and CDR2 is SYGVNS. With V trimmed by 3 bases and J by 8 bases, 6 bases remained unmatched. The CDR3 runs 15 residues.

This chain links TRBV5-6 with TRBJ2-3; D is undetermined. Between the trimmed V and J ends, which lost 4 bases and 6 bases, there was a span of 15 bases. The CDR3 contains 14 residues. Germline CDR1 reads SGHDT; CDR2 reads YYEEEE. The CDR3 sequence is CASSAVNPLDTQYF. DNA of the CDR3: TGTGCCAGCAGCGCAGTTAATCCCCTTGATACGCAGTATTTT.

J is TRBJ1-1 and V is TRBV30; the D gene is possibly TRBD1 (5 bases). This CDR3 comprises 11 residues. Per the germline V gene, CDR1 is GTSNPN and CDR2 is SVGIG (reference sequence). Trimming took off 8 bases at V and 7 bases at J, with 14 bases between the two ends. The CDR3 loop reads CADIRDFEAFF. The CDR3 DNA reads TGTGCCGACATCCGGGACTTTGAAGCTTTCTTT. Together with reference TRBV30 and TRBJ1-1, the CDR3 gives the full variable domain: SQTIHQWPATLVQPVGSPLSLECTVEGTSNPNLYWYRQAAGRGLQLLFYSVGIGQISSEVPQNLSASRPQDRQFILSSKKLLLSDSGFYLCADIRDFEAFFGQGTRLTVV.

This sequence joins TRBV28 and TRBJ2-7, with 11 positions matching TRBD2. The CDR3 is made up of 14 amino acids. Germline CDR1 and CDR2: MDHEN and SYDVKM. The J segment lost 6 bases and the V segment lost 1 base, leaving 2 bases of the junction unmatched. The CDR3 loop reads CASSLSLAGVEQYF. CDR3 DNA sequence: TGTGCCAGCAGTTTATCACTAGCGGGAGTCGAGCAGTACTTC.

The J gene is TRBJ2-1, the V gene TRBV5-6; 10 positions match TRBD1. The V segment lost 4 bases and the J segment 0 bases; nucleotides outside the gene matches: 13. The germline gives CDR1 SGHDT, CDR2 YYEEEE. The CDR3 totals 19 residues. Here the CDR3 DNA reads TGTGCCAGCAGCCCCCGGGGACAGGGGCATGGGAGCTCCTACAATGAGCAGTTCTTC. The encoded protein is CASSPRGQGHGSSYNEQFF. Combining the CDR3 with reference TRBV5-6 and TRBJ2-1 gives the whole variable domain DAGVTQSPTHLIKTRGQQVTLRCSPKSGHDTVSWYQQALGQGPQFIFQYYEEEERQRGNFPDRFSGHQFPNYSSELNVNALLLGDSALYLCASSPRGQGHGSSYNEQFFGPGTRLTVL.

Remarks on this clone: Other nucleotide sequences from this sample produce the same CDR3. The chain combines TRBV5-1 with TRBJ2-7; 9 bases are a match to TRBD2. This CDR3 region has 16 residues. The V gene's germline CDR1 is SGHRS and CDR2 YFSETQ. V gave up 0 bases and J gave up 1 base; unmatched junction bases: 5. The DNA for the CDR3 is TGCGCCAGCAGCTTGGAACTAGCGGGCGGATCCTACGAGCAGTACTTC. It codes for CASSLELAGGSYEQYF.

This sequence joins TRBV29-1 and TRBJ2-7, with 7 bases matching TRBD1. The junction had 8 bases not matched to a gene; V was cut back by 7 bases and J by 2 bases. The V gene's germline CDR1 is SQVTM and CDR2 ANQGSEA. The CDR3 loop spans 13 amino acids. CDR3 sequence reads: CSANRGEAYEQYF. The CDR3 DNA sequence: TGCAGCGCGAACAGGGGTGAAGCCTACGAGCAGTACTTC.

This chain joins TRBV6-5 and TRBJ1-2; D perhaps matches TRBD1 (5 bases). The CDR3 consists of 14 residues. With 0 bases removed from V and 9 bases from J, the gap between germline ends came to 14 bases. Looked up from germline, CDR1 is MNHEY and CDR2 is SVGAGI. CDR3 in amino acids: CASSYSLQGSRYTF. The CDR3 bases are TGTGCCAGCAGTTACTCGTTGCAGGGTAGTCGCTACACCTTC.

This sequence joins TRBV7-2 and TRBJ1-1; D perhaps matches TRBD1 (6 bases). The V and J ends lost 2 bases and 5 bases respectively, with 15 bases between them. CDR1 is SGHTA and CDR2 is FQGNSA in the germline V gene. The CDR3 length is 15 residues. The CDR3 DNA follows: TGTGCCAGCAGCTTAATGGCAGGGGCTGGGACTGAAGCTTTCTTT. Its translation: CASSLMAGAGTEAFF.

V is TRBV18 and J is TRBJ1-3, with D perhaps TRBD1 (5 bases). The CDR3 length is 17 residues. The V end lost 0 bases, the J end lost 0 bases, and 12 bases lay between the germline ends. Germline V gives CDR1 KGHSH, CDR2 LQKENI. CDR3 in amino acids: CASSPPSGISSGNTIYF. The CDR3 DNA follows: TGTGCCAGCTCACCACCGTCAGGGATAAGCTCTGGAAACACCATATATTTT.

Here the CDR3 DNA reads TGTGCCAGCAGTCATTCCGCAGACAGGGCCGGGGGCTACACCTTC. Translated: CASSHSADRAGGYTF. The chain couples TRBV2 to TRBJ1-2, with 7 bases matching TRBD1. This CDR3 region has 15 residues. The V gene's germline CDR1 is SNHLY and CDR2 FYNNEI. With 5 bases clipped from V and 8 bases from J, the junction kept 14 bases outside the gene matches.

This clone was recorded once. The CDR3 loop reads CAGLAGVGEQYF. The CDR3 bases are TGTGCCGGACTAGCGGGAGTCGGCGAGCAGTACTTC. The V and J genes are TRBV30 and TRBJ2-5; 13 nucleotides align to TRBD2. The better agreement between TRBJ2-7 and the DNA end casts doubt on the J call. In germline, CDR1 is GTSNPN, CDR2 SVGIG (reference sequence). This CDR3 contains 12 residues.

V gene TRBV4-2 combines with J gene TRBJ1-5; D unresolved. This CDR3 spans 13 amino acids. The V and J ends lost 0 bases and 6 bases respectively, with 6 bases between them. CDR1 and CDR2 from the germline V gene are LGHNA and YNFKEQ. CDR3 in amino acids: CASSQDPSQPQHF. The CDR3, as DNA: TGTGCCAGCAGCCAAGACCCCAGTCAGCCCCAGCATTTT.

The CDR3 DNA reads TGTGCCAGCAGCCCGGGGCGGGGGGCGGCCCCTAATTCACCCCTCCACTTT. Amino acid sequence: CASSPGRGAAPNSPLHF. V and J are TRBV5-6 and TRBJ1-6, with D possibly TRBD1 on 6 matching bases. The CDR3 consists of 17 residues. Trimming cost V 4 bases and J 6 bases, with 20 bases left between them. The germline CDR1 and CDR2 sequences are SGHDT and YYEEEE.

This CDR3 is CASSVHGQMNTEAFF. The CDR3 DNA reads TGTGCCAGTAGTGTTCACGGACAGATGAACACTGAAGCTTTCTTT. The rearrangement links TRBV19 to TRBJ1-1, with a tentative D call TRBD1 (6 bases). V lost 5 bases and J 0 bases, leaving 13 bases between the germline ends. Germline values: CDR1 LNHDA, CDR2 SQIVND (reference sequence). The CDR3 totals 15 residues.

This clone was recorded once. This chain uses TRBV2 with TRBJ1-6; 10 positions agree with TRBD1. The V gene end was trimmed by 6 bases and the J gene end by 6 bases; junction bases not matched to a gene: 5. Germline V CDR1 and CDR2: SNHLY, FYNNEI. The CDR3 is made up of 15 amino acids. CDR3 protein: CASRADRGGNSPLHF. In DNA, the CDR3 is TGTGCCAGCAGAGCGGACAGGGGGGGTAATTCACCCCTCCACTTT.

The V call is TRBV28, the J call TRBJ2-7; TRBD2 is a possible D gene (6 bases). Germline CDR1 is MDHEN and CDR2 is SYDVKM. V shed 5 bases and J shed 3 bases, with 14 bases lying between them. CDR3 length: 14 residues. CDR3 DNA: TGTGCCAGCAGTATTCGGGGGAGCGGCTACGAGCAGTACTTC. Translating it yields CASSIRGSGYEQYF.

The chain couples TRBV11-2 to TRBJ1-1; no clear D. The CDR3 runs 15 residues. Between the trimmed V and J ends, which lost 5 bases and 4 bases, there was a span of 17 bases. CDR1 SGHAT and CDR2 FQNNGV come from the germline V gene. The CDR3 region is CASSGLGLEATEAFF. CDR3 sequence (DNA): TGTGCCAGCAGCGGGTTAGGACTTGAGGCCACTGAAGCTTTCTTT.